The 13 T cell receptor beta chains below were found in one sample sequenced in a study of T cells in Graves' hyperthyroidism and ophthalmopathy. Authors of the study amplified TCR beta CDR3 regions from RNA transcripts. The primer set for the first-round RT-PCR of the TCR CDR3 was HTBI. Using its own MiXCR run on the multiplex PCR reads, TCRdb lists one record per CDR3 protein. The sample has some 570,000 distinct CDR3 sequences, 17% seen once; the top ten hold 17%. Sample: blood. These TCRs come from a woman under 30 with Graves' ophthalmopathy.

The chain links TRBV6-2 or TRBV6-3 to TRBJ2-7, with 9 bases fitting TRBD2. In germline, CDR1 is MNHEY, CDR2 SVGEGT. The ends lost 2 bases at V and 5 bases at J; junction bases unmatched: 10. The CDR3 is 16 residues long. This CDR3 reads CASSYPREGDRHEQYF. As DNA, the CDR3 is TGTGCCAGCAGTTACCCGCGGGAGGGCGATCGCCACGAGCAGTACTTC.

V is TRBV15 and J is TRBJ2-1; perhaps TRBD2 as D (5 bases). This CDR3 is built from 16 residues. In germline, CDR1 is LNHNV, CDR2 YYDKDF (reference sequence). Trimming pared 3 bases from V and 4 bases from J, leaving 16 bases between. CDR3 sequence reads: CATSREVQIYYNEQFF. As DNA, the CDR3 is TGTGCCACCAGCAGGGAGGTCCAGATTTATTACAATGAGCAGTTCTTC.

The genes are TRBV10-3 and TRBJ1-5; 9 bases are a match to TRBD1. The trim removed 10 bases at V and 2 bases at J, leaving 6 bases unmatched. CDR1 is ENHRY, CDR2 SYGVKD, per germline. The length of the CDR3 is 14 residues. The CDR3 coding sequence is TGTGCCACCAAACGGACAGGGGGCAATCAGCCCCAGCATTTT. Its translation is CATKRTGGNQPQHF.

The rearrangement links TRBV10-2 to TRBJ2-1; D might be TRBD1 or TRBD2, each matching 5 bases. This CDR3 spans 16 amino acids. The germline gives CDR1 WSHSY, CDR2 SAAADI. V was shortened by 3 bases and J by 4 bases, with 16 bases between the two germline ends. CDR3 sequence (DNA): TGCGCCAGCAGTGAAACTTTCGGGACGTCGTACAATGAGCAGTTCTTC. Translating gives CASSETFGTSYNEQFF.

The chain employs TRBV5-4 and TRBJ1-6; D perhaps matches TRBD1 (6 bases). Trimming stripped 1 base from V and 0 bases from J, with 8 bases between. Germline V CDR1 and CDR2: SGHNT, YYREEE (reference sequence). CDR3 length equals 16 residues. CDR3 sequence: CASSLRGSSYNSPLHF. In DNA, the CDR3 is TGTGCCAGCAGCTTGAGGGGGAGCTCCTATAATTCACCCCTCCACTTT.

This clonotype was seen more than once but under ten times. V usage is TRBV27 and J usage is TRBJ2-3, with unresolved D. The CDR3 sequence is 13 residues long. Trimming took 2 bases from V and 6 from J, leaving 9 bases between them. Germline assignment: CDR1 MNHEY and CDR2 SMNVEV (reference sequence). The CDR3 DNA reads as TGTGCCAGCAGTTTAATATTAGCCGATACGCAGTATTTT. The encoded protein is CASSLILADTQYF.

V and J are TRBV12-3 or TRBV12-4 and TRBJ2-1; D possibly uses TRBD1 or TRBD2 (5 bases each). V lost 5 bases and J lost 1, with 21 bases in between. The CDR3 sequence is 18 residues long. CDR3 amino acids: CASSRLPGRSPSYNEQFF. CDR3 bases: TGTGCCAGCAGTAGACTCCCGGGACGGAGCCCTTCCTACAATGAGCAGTTCTTC.

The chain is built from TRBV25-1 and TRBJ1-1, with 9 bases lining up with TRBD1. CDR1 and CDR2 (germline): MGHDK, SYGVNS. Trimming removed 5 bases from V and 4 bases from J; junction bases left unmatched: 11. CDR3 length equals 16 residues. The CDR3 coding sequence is TGTGCCAGCAGTCTAAACAGGGGGCGGTTTGGCACTGAAGCTTTCTTT. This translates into CASSLNRGRFGTEAFF.

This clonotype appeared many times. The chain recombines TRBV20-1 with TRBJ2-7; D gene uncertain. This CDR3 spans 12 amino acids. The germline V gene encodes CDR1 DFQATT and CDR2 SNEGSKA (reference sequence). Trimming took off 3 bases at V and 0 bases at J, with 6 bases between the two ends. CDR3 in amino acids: CSASGSSYEQYF. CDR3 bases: TGCAGTGCTAGCGGGTCCTCCTACGAGCAGTACTTC.

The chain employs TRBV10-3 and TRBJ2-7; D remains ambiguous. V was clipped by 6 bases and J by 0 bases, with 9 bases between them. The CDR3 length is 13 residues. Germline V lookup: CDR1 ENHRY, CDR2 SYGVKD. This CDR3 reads CAIRAESSYEQYF. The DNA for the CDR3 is TGTGCCATCAGGGCAGAGAGCTCCTACGAGCAGTACTTC.

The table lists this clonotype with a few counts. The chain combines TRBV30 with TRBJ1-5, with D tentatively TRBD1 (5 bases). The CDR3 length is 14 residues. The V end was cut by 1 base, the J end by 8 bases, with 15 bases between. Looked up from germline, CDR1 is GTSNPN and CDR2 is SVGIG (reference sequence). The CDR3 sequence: CAWSDPGWREPQHF. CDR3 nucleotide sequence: TGTGCCTGGAGTGATCCAGGGTGGCGGGAGCCCCAGCATTTT.

CDR3 loop: CAWSVITFRGRETQYF. The CDR3 DNA is TGTGCCTGGAGTGTAATAACTTTCCGGGGACGGGAGACCCAGTACTTC. This chain uses TRBV30 with TRBJ2-5, with D perhaps matching TRBD1 or TRBD2 (5 bases each). Trimming took off 0 bases at V and 5 bases at J, with 19 bases between the two ends. Germline V gene lookup returns CDR1 GTSNPN and CDR2 SVGIG (reference sequence). The CDR3 is 16 amino acids.

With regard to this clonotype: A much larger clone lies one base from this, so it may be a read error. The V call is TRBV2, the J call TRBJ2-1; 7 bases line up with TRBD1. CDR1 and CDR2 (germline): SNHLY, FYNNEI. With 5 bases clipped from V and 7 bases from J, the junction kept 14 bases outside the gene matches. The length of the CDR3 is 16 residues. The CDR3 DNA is TGTGCCAGCAGTACCACGGATGAGGGGGCGCGGAATGAGCAGTTCTTC. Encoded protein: CASSTTDEGARNEQFF.